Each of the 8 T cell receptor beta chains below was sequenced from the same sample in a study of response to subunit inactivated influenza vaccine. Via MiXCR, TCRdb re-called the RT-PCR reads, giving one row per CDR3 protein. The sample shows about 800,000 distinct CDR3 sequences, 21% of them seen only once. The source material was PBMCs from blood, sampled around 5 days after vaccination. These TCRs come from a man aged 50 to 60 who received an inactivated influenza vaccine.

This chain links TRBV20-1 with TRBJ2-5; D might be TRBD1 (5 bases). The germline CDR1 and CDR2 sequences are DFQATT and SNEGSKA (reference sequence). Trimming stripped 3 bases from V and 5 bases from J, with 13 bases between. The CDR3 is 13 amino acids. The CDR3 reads CSASSPRQETQYF. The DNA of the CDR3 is TGCAGTGCTAGCAGTCCACGACAGGAGACCCAGTACTTC.

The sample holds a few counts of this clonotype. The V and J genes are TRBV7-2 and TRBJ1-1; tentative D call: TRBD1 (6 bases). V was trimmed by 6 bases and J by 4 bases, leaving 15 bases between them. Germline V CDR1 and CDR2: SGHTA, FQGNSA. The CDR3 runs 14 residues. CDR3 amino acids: CASSRGRGSTEAFF. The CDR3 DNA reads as TGTGCCAGCAGTCGGGGCAGGGGCAGCACTGAAGCTTTCTTT.

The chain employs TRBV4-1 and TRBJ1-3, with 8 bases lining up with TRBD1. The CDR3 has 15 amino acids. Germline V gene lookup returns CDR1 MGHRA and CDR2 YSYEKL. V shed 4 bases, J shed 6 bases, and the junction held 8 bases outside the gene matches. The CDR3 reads CASSREGQGENTIYF. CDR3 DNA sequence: TGCGCCAGCAGCCGAGAAGGACAGGGAGAAAACACCATATATTTT.

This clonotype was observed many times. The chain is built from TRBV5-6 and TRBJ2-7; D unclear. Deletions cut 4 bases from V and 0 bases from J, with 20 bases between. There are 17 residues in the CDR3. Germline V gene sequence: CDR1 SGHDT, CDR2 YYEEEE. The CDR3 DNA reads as TGTGCCAGCAGCAAGGCTCTTACGAACCCGAGCTCCTACGAGCAGTACTTC. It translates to CASSKALTNPSSYEQYF.

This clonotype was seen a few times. DNA of the CDR3: TGTGCCAGCAGTCCCCACAGGGGATTTGAGGAGACCCAGTACTTC. Amino acid sequence: CASSPHRGFEETQYF. The chain links TRBV27 to TRBJ2-5, with 7 positions matching TRBD1. Unmatched junction bases numbered 11, after V lost 5 bases and J lost 5 bases. The germline V gene encodes CDR1 MNHEY and CDR2 SMNVEV (reference sequence). The CDR3 totals 15 residues.

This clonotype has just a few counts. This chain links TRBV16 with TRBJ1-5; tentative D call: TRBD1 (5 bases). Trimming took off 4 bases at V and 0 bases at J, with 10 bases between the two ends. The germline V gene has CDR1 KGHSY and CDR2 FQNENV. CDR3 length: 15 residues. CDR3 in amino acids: CASSPTVSSNQPQHF. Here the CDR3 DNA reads TGTGCCAGCAGCCCGACAGTATCTAGCAATCAGCCCCAGCATTTT.

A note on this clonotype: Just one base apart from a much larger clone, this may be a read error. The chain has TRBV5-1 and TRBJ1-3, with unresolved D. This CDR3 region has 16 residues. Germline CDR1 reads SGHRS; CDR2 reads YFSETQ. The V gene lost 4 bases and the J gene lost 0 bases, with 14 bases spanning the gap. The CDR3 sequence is CASSPDTDPSGNTIYF. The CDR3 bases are TGCGCCAGCAGCCCGGATACAGATCCCTCTGGAAACACCATATATTTT.

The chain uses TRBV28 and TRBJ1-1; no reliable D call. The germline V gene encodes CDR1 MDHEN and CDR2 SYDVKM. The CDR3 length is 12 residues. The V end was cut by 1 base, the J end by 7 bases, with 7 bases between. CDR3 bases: TGTGCCAGCAGTTTATCGGGCGTTGAAGCTTTCTTT. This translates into CASSLSGVEAFF.